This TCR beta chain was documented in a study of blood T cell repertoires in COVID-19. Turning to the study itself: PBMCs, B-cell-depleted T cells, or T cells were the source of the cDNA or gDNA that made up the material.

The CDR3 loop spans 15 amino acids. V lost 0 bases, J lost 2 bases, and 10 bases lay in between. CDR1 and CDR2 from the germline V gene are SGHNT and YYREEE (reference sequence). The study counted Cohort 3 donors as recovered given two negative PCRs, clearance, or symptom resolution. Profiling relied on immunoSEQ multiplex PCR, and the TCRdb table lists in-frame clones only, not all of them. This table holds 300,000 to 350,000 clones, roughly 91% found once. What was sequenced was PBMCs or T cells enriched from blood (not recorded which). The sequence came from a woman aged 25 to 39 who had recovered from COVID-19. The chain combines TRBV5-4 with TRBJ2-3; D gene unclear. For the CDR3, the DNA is TGTGCCAGCAGCTTGGGGCTAGATCTCACAGATACGCAGTATTTT. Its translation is CASSLGLDLTDTQYF.